These 7 T cell receptor beta chains were all obtained from the same sample, sequenced in a study of T cells in Graves' hyperthyroidism and ophthalmopathy. Amplified TCR beta CDR3 regions derived from RNA transcripts. TCR CDR3 underwent first-round RT-PCR with the HTBI primer set. One entry per CDR3 protein, called by TCRdb with MiXCR from the multiplex PCR reads. The sample contains a few hundred thousand distinct CDR3 sequences, around 15% of which appear only once. Sequenced sample: blood. The receptors were gathered from a woman in her fifties or sixties with Graves' ophthalmopathy.

This clonotype was observed many times. The chain combines TRBV24-1 with TRBJ2-3, with D perhaps assigned TRBD1 or TRBD2 (5 bases each). The V gene lost 1 base and the J gene lost 5 bases, with 12 bases spanning the gap. There are 15 residues in the CDR3. Germline V gives CDR1 KGHDR, CDR2 SFDVKD. CDR3 amino acids: CATSDFARGGDTQYF. The CDR3, as DNA: TGTGCCACCAGTGATTTTGCCCGGGGCGGAGATACGCAGTATTTT.

This clonotype was seen more than once but under ten times. The chain carries TRBV29-1 and TRBJ2-1, with TRBD2 identical over 16 bases. The germline CDR1 and CDR2 sequences are SQVTM and ANQGSEA. CDR3 length: 18 residues. V dropped 4 bases and J dropped 1; count of bases not matched to a gene: 7. The CDR3 reads CSVGGTSGRVGSYNEQFF. As DNA, the CDR3 is TGCAGCGTTGGGGGGACTAGCGGGAGGGTGGGATCCTACAATGAGCAGTTCTTC.

This clonotype has at least ten counts. The chain joins TRBV12-3 or TRBV12-4 to TRBJ2-1; D call uncertain. The CDR3 sequence is 13 residues long. Trimming removed 5 bases at V and 3 bases at J, with 8 bases between. CDR3 sequence reads: CASSSQIYNEQFF. The CDR3 DNA reads TGTGCCAGCAGTAGCCAGATCTACAATGAGCAGTTCTTC.

This clonotype has a count of ten or more. The chain recombines TRBV6-5 with TRBJ2-3; either TRBD1 or TRBD2 may supply D (6 bases each). This CDR3 is built from 16 residues. V lost 2 bases and J lost 4, with 16 bases in between. The germline V gene has CDR1 MNHEY and CDR2 SVGAGI. The CDR3 nucleotides read TGTGCCAGCAGTTACGGCGTGATGGGGGGCGCAGATACGCAGTATTTT. This gives the protein CASSYGVMGGADTQYF.

This clonotype showed up many times. This chain connects TRBV20-1 to TRBJ2-7; D remains ambiguous. CDR3 size: 13 residues. The germline V gene encodes CDR1 DFQATT and CDR2 SNEGSKA (reference sequence). V shed 3 bases and J shed 3 bases, with 12 bases lying between them. The CDR3 loop is CSARTPMHYEQYF. CDR3 nucleotides: TGCAGTGCTAGGACCCCTATGCACTACGAGCAGTACTTC.

This clonotype turned up a few times. This sequence joins TRBV10-2 and TRBJ2-7, with no clear D. Germline V lookup: CDR1 WSHSY, CDR2 SAAADI. V was cut by 1 base and J by 0 bases, with 10 bases left in between. The CDR3 length is 15 residues. The CDR3 loop is CASSELGGTSYEQYF. CDR3 bases: TGCGCCAGCAGTGAGTTGGGCGGAACCTCCTACGAGCAGTACTTC.

This clonotype was picked up a small number of times. This chain uses TRBV14 with TRBJ1-5; D ambiguous. Trimming cost V 1 base and J 1 base, with 8 bases left between them. The CDR3 runs to 15 residues. From germline, CDR1 is SGHDN and CDR2 FVKESK. The CDR3 nucleotides are TGTGCCAGCAGCCAAGGACAATGGAGCAATCAGCCCCAGCATTTT. Its translation is CASSQGQWSNQPQHF.